This is a list of T cell receptor beta chains from one sample in a study of blood T cell repertoires in COVID-19. TCRdb keeps only in-frame clones here, not all; method: immunoSEQ multiplex PCR. Among around 95,000 clones listed, about 80% were seen once. The sequenced sample consisted of peripheral blood. These TCRs come from a woman in her 70s with acute or convalescent COVID-19. Each CDR3 is given with its conserved first and last residue.

cdr3_aa: CASSLARPSSGNTIYF
v_call: TRBV7-2

cdr3_aa: CASSDSAGQGSGGYTF
v_call: TRBV6-4

cdr3_aa: CASSQTGAREAFF
v_call: TRBV9

cdr3_aa: CATSPRAMGNQPQHF
v_call: TRBV15

cdr3_aa: CASSVYRGGSTEAFF
v_call: TRBV2

cdr3_aa: CASSPYRRGFGYTF
v_call: TRBV28

cdr3_aa: CASSLGQFNQPQHF
v_call: TRBV13

cdr3_aa: CASSPQSGLEAYGYTF
v_call: TRBV5-1

cdr3_aa: CASSEARSNYGYTF
v_call: TRBV6-1

cdr3_aa: CASSNTGTGVYNSPLHF
v_call: TRBV13

cdr3_aa: CASTRGSGGLSPSETQYF
v_call: TRBV11-2

cdr3_aa: CASSVGAGSNEKLFF
v_call: TRBV9

cdr3_aa: CASSRRPPSGGAFRDTQYF
v_call: TRBV7-2

cdr3_aa: CASSTRDRDEQFF
v_call: TRBV19

cdr3_aa: CASSTRELNQPQHF
v_call: TRBV19

cdr3_aa: CASSPGTGFADTQYF
v_call: TRBV5-5

cdr3_aa: CASSFLGGLYGYTF
v_call: TRBV6-5

cdr3_aa: CASSVAGTGEKLFF
v_call: TRBV9

cdr3_aa: CASSRRTGGAETQYF
v_call: TRBV28

cdr3_aa: CASSTRSGGDQPQHF
v_call: TRBV7-8

cdr3_aa: CASSTGTGMAQETQYF
v_call: TRBV19

cdr3_aa: CAWSTGYGIAFF
v_call: TRBV30

cdr3_aa: CASSRQRGDTQYF
v_call: TRBV7-3

cdr3_aa: CASSFTNTAYNSPLHF
v_call: TRBV27

cdr3_aa: CASSPTLTRDYQETQYF
v_call: TRBV4-2

cdr3_aa: CASSLGGRPSTGELFF
v_call: TRBV7-7

cdr3_aa: CAWSVRGGWDTGELFF
v_call: TRBV30

cdr3_aa: CASRQGQEETQYF
v_call: TRBV6-5

cdr3_aa: CASSFRGVKEKLFF
v_call: TRBV28

cdr3_aa: CAISESPRAVGADTGELFF
v_call: TRBV10-3

cdr3_aa: CASSSRTSGGNEQFF
v_call: TRBV28

cdr3_aa: CASSQSGAGNTIYF
v_call: TRBV3-1/TRBV3-2

cdr3_aa: CASSREGATNEKLFF
v_call: TRBV7-2

cdr3_aa: CAISAGLAGGLGETQYF
v_call: TRBV10-3

cdr3_aa: CASSLTGTDRGYGYTF
v_call: TRBV7-2

cdr3_aa: CASRRSTEAFF
v_call: TRBV4-1

cdr3_aa: CASSKTGSNEKLFF
v_call: TRBV5-6

cdr3_aa: CASSQEPGDHYGYTF
v_call: TRBV4-1

cdr3_aa: CASSVEAGIGYTF
v_call: TRBV9

cdr3_aa: CASSWDRVGGSYNEQFF
v_call: TRBV5-8

cdr3_aa: CASSPRDIATGELFF
v_call: TRBV18

cdr3_aa: CASSLDWYAANEQYF
v_call: TRBV5-5

cdr3_aa: CASSRGDRDYRDQFF
v_call: TRBV19